This T cell receptor (beta chain) was retrieved from a study of neoadjuvant anti-PD-1 for oral cavity cancer. TCRdb's table, derived via immunoSEQ multiplex PCR, lists solely in-frame clones and lacks some. The profile shows 60,000 to 75,000 clones, more than 70% of them singletons. CDR3 length: 16 amino acids. From germline, CDR1 is SGHKS and CDR2 YYEKEE (reference sequence). Trimming took 4 bases from V and 1 from J, leaving 15 bases between them. This clone has just a few counts. The chain carries TRBV5-5 and TRBJ1-3; D is possibly TRBD1 (5 bases). Sample: PBMCs, taken before nivolumab (anti-PD-1) treatment. The clonotype originates from a person aged 35-79 years with oral cavity squamous cell carcinoma. As DNA, the CDR3 is TGTGCCAGCAGCCAAGGGGTTCCCTCATCTGGAAACACCATATATTTT. Its protein product is CASSQGVPSSGNTIYF. The whole variable domain, filled in from reference TRBV5-5 and TRBJ1-3, reads DAGVTQSPTHLIKTRGQQVTLRCSPISGHKSVSWYQQVLGQGPQFIFQYYEKEERGRGNFPDRFSARQFPNYSSELNVNALLLGDSALYLCASSQGVPSSGNTIYFGEGSWLTVV.